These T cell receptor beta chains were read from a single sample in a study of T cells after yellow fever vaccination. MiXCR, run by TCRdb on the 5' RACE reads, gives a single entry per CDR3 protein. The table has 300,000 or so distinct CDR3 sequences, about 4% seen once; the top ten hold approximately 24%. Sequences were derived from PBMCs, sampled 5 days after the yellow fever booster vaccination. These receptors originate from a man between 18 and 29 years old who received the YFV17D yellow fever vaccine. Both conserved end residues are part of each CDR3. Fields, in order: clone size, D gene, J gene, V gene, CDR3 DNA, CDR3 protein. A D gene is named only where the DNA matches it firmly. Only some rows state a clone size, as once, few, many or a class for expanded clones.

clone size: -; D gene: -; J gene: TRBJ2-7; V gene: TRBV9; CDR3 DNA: TGTGCCAGCAGCGTAGAGGGCCGAGGAGGCGAGCAGTACTTC; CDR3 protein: CASSVEGRGGEQYF
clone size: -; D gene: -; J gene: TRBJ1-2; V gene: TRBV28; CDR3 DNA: TGTGCCAGCAGTATTGGCAGGCAGCGGGGGAAGGGCTACACCTTC; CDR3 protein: CASSIGRQRGKGYTF
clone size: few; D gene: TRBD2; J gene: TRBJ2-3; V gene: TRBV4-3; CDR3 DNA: TGCGCCAGCAGCCAAGACTGGTCTAGCGGGGGGTGGGTAGATACGCAGTATTTT; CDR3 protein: CASSQDWSSGGWVDTQYF
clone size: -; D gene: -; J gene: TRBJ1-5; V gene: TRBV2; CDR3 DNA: TGTGCCAGCAGTGACGGGTATCAGCCCCAGCATTTT; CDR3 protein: CASSDGYQPQHF
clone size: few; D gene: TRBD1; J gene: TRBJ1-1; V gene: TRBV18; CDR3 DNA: TGTGCCAGCGACCCGGGACAGGGGGTTATGGGCACTGAAGCTTTCTTT; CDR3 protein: CASDPGQGVMGTEAFF
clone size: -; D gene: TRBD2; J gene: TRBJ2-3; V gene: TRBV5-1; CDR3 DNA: TGCGCCAGCAGTTCGCGGGATGGGGTCAAGCGGGGGTTAACAGATACGCAGTATTTT; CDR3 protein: CASSSRDGVKRGLTDTQYF
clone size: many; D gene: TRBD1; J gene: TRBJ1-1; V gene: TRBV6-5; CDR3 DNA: TGTGCCAGCAGTTGGTCGGGACAGGGGGCGCCGACTGAAGCTTTCTTT; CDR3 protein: CASSWSGQGAPTEAFF
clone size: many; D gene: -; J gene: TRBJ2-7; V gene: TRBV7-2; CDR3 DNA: TGTGCCAGCAGGCTCTCTCGATCGAGCTCCTACGAGCAGTACTTC; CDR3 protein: CASRLSRSSSYEQYF
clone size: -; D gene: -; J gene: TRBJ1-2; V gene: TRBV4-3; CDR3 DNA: TGCGCCAGCAGCGAAAGGACAGCGCCTAGAGGCTACACCTTC; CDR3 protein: CASSERTAPRGYTF
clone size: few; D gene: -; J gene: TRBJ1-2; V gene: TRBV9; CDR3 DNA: TGTGCCAGCAGCACCTCACAGGCCCTTTTAGGGGGCTACACCTTC; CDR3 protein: CASSTSQALLGGYTF
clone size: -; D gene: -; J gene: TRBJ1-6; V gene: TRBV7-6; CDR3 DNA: TGTGCCAGCAGCTTAGGCGGCCAGGGAGGTTTACCCCTCCACTTT; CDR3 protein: CASSLGGQGGLPLHF
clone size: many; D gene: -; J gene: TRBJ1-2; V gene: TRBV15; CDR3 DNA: TGTGCCACCAGCAGAGAGTCGGAGGTCTATGGCTACACCTTC; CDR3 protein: CATSRESEVYGYTF
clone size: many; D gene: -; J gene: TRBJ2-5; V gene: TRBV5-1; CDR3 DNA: TGCGCCAGCAGCTTGGAAAAACAGGGTAGCCAAGAGACCCAGTACTTC; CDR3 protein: CASSLEKQGSQETQYF
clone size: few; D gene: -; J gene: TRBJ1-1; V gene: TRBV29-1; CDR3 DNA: TGCAGCGTTCGTGCATGGAACACTGAAGCTTTCTTT; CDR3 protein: CSVRAWNTEAFF
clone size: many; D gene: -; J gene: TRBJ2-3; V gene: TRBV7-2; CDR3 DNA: TGTGCCAGCAGCTTAGTAGGGGGGGCAGATACGCAGTATTTT; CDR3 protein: CASSLVGGADTQYF
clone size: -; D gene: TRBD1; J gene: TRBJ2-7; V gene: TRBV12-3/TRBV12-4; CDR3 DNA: TGTGCCAGCAGTCGCGTAATACAGGGGGGTTACGAGCAGTACTTC; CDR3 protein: CASSRVIQGGYEQYF
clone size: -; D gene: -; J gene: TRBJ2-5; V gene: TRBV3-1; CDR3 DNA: TGTGCCAGCAGCCGGTCTGGAGTAGAGCGCGTCCAAGAGACCCAGTACTTC; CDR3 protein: CASSRSGVERVQETQYF
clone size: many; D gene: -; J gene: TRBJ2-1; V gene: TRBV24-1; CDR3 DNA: TGTGCCACCAGTGATACGATGGGGGTTGCCAATGAGCAGTTCTTC; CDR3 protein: CATSDTMGVANEQFF
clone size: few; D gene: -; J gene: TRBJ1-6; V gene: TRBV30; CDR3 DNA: TGTGCCTGGAGTGTACCAGAGACTGACAATTCACCCCTCCACTTT; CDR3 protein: CAWSVPETDNSPLHF
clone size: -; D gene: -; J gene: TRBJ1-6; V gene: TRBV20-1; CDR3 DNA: TGCAGTGCACATGACTGGAGCTCCTATAATTCACCCCTCCACTTT; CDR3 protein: CSAHDWSSYNSPLHF
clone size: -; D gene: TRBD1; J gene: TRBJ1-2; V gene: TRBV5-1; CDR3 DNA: TGCGCCAGCAGCTCGACAGGGGGCTTTACGGGGGACTATGGCTACACCTTC; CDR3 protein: CASSSTGGFTGDYGYTF
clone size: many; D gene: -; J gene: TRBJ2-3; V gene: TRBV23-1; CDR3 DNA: TGCGCCAGCAGTCCCCACGGGGGGCCGCTTACAGATACGCAGTATTTT; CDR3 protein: CASSPHGGPLTDTQYF
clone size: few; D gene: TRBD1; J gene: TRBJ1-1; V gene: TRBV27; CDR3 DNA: TGTGCCAGCAGTGGATACAGGGGCCTCACTGAAGCTTTCTTT; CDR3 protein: CASSGYRGLTEAFF
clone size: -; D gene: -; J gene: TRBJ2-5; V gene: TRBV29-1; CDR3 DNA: TGCAGCGTTGTCACAGGTGCATACCAAGAGACCCAGTACTTC; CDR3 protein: CSVVTGAYQETQYF
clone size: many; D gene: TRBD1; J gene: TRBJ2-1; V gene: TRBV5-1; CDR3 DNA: TGCGCCAGCAGCGTCGGACCAGGGGGCTACAATGAGCAGTTCTTC; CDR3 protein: CASSVGPGGYNEQFF
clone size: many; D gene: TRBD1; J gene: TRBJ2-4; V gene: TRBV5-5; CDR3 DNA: TGTGCCAGCAGCGGGGACAGGGCTCGAGGGAACATTCAGTACTTC; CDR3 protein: CASSGDRARGNIQYF
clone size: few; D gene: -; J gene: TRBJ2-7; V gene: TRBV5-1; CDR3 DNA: TGCGCCAGCAGCTTGCTCCTGGGGGAGCAGTACTTC; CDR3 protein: CASSLLLGEQYF
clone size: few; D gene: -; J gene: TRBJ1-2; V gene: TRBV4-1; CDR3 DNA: TGCGCCAGCAGCCAAGTGGTCAGCCCAAGAGCAGCTAACTATGGCTACACCTTC; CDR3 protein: CASSQVVSPRAANYGYTF